Following are 3 T cell receptor beta chains from one sample sequenced in a study of shared clonotypes between healthy human individuals. Only in-frame clones appear in the TCRdb table, and some are missing; sequencing was by immunoSEQ multiplex PCR. The table has millions of clones, 85% to 95% seen once; the top ten hold about 0.39%. Sequenced material: naive CD4+ T cells from PBMCs. Subset here: CD45RA+ positively selected. The receptors come from a man aged 18 to 30 in good health. Some clones in this sample may be carry-over from other donors' samples.

The rearrangement joins TRBV5-1 to TRBJ2-3; no clear D gene. V lost 4 bases, J lost 2 bases, and 11 bases lay in between. Germline V CDR1 and CDR2: SGHRS, YFSETQ. The CDR3 is 14 residues long. DNA for the CDR3: TGCGCCAGCAGCCTACCGTTGGCCACAGATACGCAGTATTTT. Amino acid sequence: CASSLPLATDTQYF. Together with reference TRBV5-1 and TRBJ2-3, the CDR3 gives the full variable domain: KAGVTQTPRYLIKTRGQQVTLSCSPISGHRSVSWYQQTPGQGLQFLFEYFSETQRNKGNFPGRFSGRQFSNSRSEMNVSTLELGDSALYLCASSLPLATDTQYFGPGTRLTVL.

This chain links TRBV27 with TRBJ2-4; possibly TRBD1 or TRBD2 for D (5 bases each). The length of the CDR3 is 16 residues. From germline, CDR1 is MNHEY and CDR2 SMNVEV (reference sequence). V lost 5 bases, J lost 6 bases, and 20 bases lay in between. CDR3 in DNA: TGTGCCAGCAGTCCCCCGGGACGGAGCTTTGGAAACATTCAGTACTTC. It codes for CASSPPGRSFGNIQYF.

This clone was seen once. This rearrangement joins TRBV5-1 to TRBJ2-6, with D unclear. This CDR3 is 13 amino acids long. CDR1 is SGHRS and CDR2 is YFSETQ in the germline V gene. V lost 4 bases and J lost 3, with 5 bases in between. The CDR3 DNA is TGCGCCAGCAGCGGGTTTGGGGCCAACGTCCTGACTTTC. Amino acid sequence: CASSGFGANVLTF.